A single sample gave rise to the 21 T cell receptor beta chains below, sequenced in a study of control samples from healthy donors and cancer patients. Assay used: immunoSEQ multiplex PCR; TCRdb lists only in-frame clones, some missing. In the table there are over 150,000 clones, approximately 94% of which are singletons. The sample was blood. The source of these receptors is a woman between 18 and 30 years old in good health.

The chain recombines TRBV25-1 with TRBJ1-3; unclear D gene. The CDR3 spans 14 residues. The V gene's germline CDR1 is MGHDK and CDR2 SYGVNS. The V gene lost 4 bases and the J gene lost 4 bases, with 11 bases spanning the gap. The CDR3 DNA reads TGTGCCAGCAGTGCGCACAGTTCCGGAAACACCATATATTTT. This gives the protein CASSAHSSGNTIYF.

The V call is TRBV18, the J call TRBJ1-3; no firm D call. V lost 3 bases and J 14 bases, leaving 17 bases between the germline ends. The germline gives CDR1 KGHSH, CDR2 LQKENI. This CDR3 contains 13 residues. The CDR3 DNA sequence: TGTGCCAGCTCACCCCTTACGGAGGATAAGGTATATTTT. Encoded protein: CASSPLTEDKVYF.

This chain links TRBV28 with TRBJ2-1; no definite D call. The CDR3 covers 14 residues. Trimming took off 6 bases at V and 5 bases at J, with 14 bases between the two ends. Germline V gene sequence: CDR1 MDHEN, CDR2 SYDVKM. The CDR3 region has the DNA TGTGCCAGCAGGTACGGTGTAACTAACAATGAGCAGTTCTTC. Its translation: CASRYGVTNNEQFF.

This clone was observed once. The chain recombines TRBV6-2 or TRBV6-3 with TRBJ1-1; 7 bases are a match to TRBD1. The CDR3 length is 17 residues. V lost 0 bases and J lost 1; bases outside the gene matches: 8. Per germline, CDR1 MNHEY and CDR2 SVGEGT. CDR3 sequence reads: CASSYSRQGRANTEAFF. DNA of the CDR3: TGTGCCAGCAGTTACTCGAGACAGGGAAGGGCGAACACTGAAGCTTTCTTT.

The rearrangement uses TRBV6-6 and TRBJ1-6, with a possible D match to TRBD1 (5 bases). V lost 2 bases, J lost 8 bases, and 13 bases lay in between. Germline-derived CDR1 and CDR2 are MNHNY and SVGAGI (reference sequence). CDR3 length: 15 residues. The CDR3 DNA reads as TGTGCCAGCAGTTACCTCCAGCCGGGGGATTCACCCCTCCACTTT. Amino acids: CASSYLQPGDSPLHF.

The V gene is TRBV19, the J gene TRBJ2-3; D is undetermined. The V end was cut by 3 bases, the J end by 8 bases, with 9 bases between. The germline V gene encodes CDR1 LNHDA and CDR2 SQIVND (reference sequence). This CDR3 comprises 12 residues. The DNA of the CDR3 is TGTGCCAGTAGTATTAGAGGAAGTACGCAGTATTTT. Translating it yields CASSIRGSTQYF.

Only one count was recorded for this clone. This chain links TRBV28 with TRBJ1-1; D remains unclear. The length of the CDR3 is 12 residues. Deletions cut 7 bases from V and 4 bases from J, with 10 bases between. Germline lookup yields CDR1 MDHEN and CDR2 SYDVKM. CDR3 nucleotides: TGTGCCAGCACCCGCGGCTCCACTGAAGCTTTCTTT. Translating gives CASTRGSTEAFF.

The CDR3 reads CASSSWGVEQFF. The CDR3, as DNA: TGTGCCAGCAGCTCCTGGGGTGTTGAGCAGTTCTTC. J is TRBJ2-1 and V is TRBV7-9, with unresolved D. V lost 4 bases, J lost 9 bases, and 10 bases lay in between. The CDR3 spans 12 residues. Per the germline V gene, CDR1 is SEHNR and CDR2 is FQNEAQ (reference sequence).

The V gene is TRBV6-5, the J gene TRBJ1-5; D may be TRBD1 (5 bases). V was trimmed by 3 bases and J by 7 bases, leaving 10 bases between them. The germline V gene has CDR1 MNHEY and CDR2 SVGAGI. The CDR3 length is 13 residues. The CDR3 DNA follows: TGTGCCAGCAGTTATAAGGGGACGCAGCCCCAGCATTTT. Encoded protein: CASSYKGTQPQHF.

The genes are TRBV5-8 and TRBJ1-1, with D perhaps TRBD1 (5 bases). Germline loops: CDR1 SGHTS, CDR2 YDEGEE. V was cut by 2 bases and J by 1 base, with 15 bases left in between. The CDR3 consists of 16 residues. CDR3 in amino acids: CASSLAGGIWNTEAFF. The CDR3, as DNA: TGTGCCAGCAGCTTAGCTGGGGGTATATGGAACACTGAAGCTTTCTTT.

This clone showed up just once. V and J are TRBV11-1 and TRBJ1-1; D is ambiguous. This CDR3 is 14 amino acids long. Trimming shortened V by 2 bases and J by 5 bases, and 12 bases separated the two germline ends. Germline V gene lookup returns CDR1 SGHAT and CDR2 FQDESV (reference sequence). The CDR3 spells CASSLRRPGTEAFF. The CDR3 DNA reads as TGTGCCAGCAGCTTAAGGAGGCCCGGGACTGAAGCTTTCTTT.

The chain has TRBV15 and TRBJ1-6; no reliable D call. The germline CDR1 and CDR2 sequences are LNHNV and YYDKDF (reference sequence). The CDR3 runs to 15 residues. Trimming pared 0 bases from V and 8 bases from J, leaving 11 bases between. The CDR3 region has the DNA TGTGCCACCAGCAGAGATCCGGGAGTCCATTCACCCCTCCACTTT. It specifies CATSRDPGVHSPLHF. Using reference TRBV15 and TRBJ1-6 for the parts outside the CDR3, the full variable domain is DAMVIQNPRYQVTQFGKPVTLSCSQTLNHNVMYWYQQKSSQAPKLLFHYYDKDFNNEADTPDNFQSRRPNTSFCFLDIRSPGLGDTAMYLCATSRDPGVHSPLHFGNGTRLTVT.

The chain links TRBV7-9 to TRBJ1-2; no firm D call. Trimming pared 2 bases from V and 4 bases from J, leaving 8 bases between. The CDR3 sequence is 13 residues long. Germline CDR1 reads SEHNR; CDR2 reads FQNEAQ (reference sequence). CDR3 protein: CASSLTSAYGYTF. CDR3 nucleotides: TGTGCCAGCAGCTTAACTAGTGCCTATGGCTACACCTTC. Full variable domain (remainder filled in from reference TRBV7-9 and TRBJ1-2): DTGVSQNPRHKITKRGQNVTFRCDPISEHNRLYWYRQTLGQGPEFLTYFQNEAQLEKSRLLSDRFSAERPKGSFSTLEIQRTEQGDSAMYLCASSLTSAYGYTFGSGTRLTVV.

CDR3 sequence (DNA): TGTGCCATCAGTGAGTTCGGCAGGGCGACTAATGAAAAACTGTTTTTT. As protein: CAISEFGRATNEKLFF. This chain links TRBV10-3 with TRBJ1-4; D is perhaps TRBD1 (5 bases). The CDR3 is made up of 16 amino acids. Germline values: CDR1 ENHRY, CDR2 SYGVKD. V lost 1 base and J 2 bases, leaving 11 bases between the germline ends.

This rearrangement joins TRBV7-2 to TRBJ1-2, with D unclear. Germline CDR1 reads SGHTA; CDR2 reads FQGNSA. There are 11 residues in the CDR3. V lost 2 bases to trimming and J lost 7 bases, with 5 bases between them. DNA for the CDR3: TGTGCCAGCAGCTTATGGGGTGGCTACACCTTC. It translates to CASSLWGGYTF.

The V and J genes are TRBV28 and TRBJ1-5; no clear D gene. The V gene lost 5 bases and the J gene lost 9 bases, with 17 bases spanning the gap. Germline V lookup: CDR1 MDHEN, CDR2 SYDVKM. This CDR3 spans 14 amino acids. Written as DNA, the CDR3 is TGTGCCAGCAGTCTTACGAGTCGACACCGGCCCCAGCATTTT. Translating gives CASSLTSRHRPQHF.

The chain carries TRBV6-2 or TRBV6-3 and TRBJ1-2; no clear D. The CDR3 covers 15 residues. Trimming removed 0 bases at V and 4 bases at J, with 12 bases between. The V gene's germline CDR1 is MNHEY and CDR2 SVGEGT. CDR3 sequence (DNA): TGTGCCAGCAGTTACTCGTCCGCCAGCCCCTATGGCTACACCTTC. Translating gives CASSYSSASPYGYTF.

V gene TRBV5-1 combines with J gene TRBJ1-1; tentatively, D is TRBD1 (5 bases). V lost 4 bases and J 1 base, leaving 5 bases between the germline ends. CDR1 and CDR2 (germline): SGHRS, YFSETQ. The CDR3 is 12 amino acids. CDR3 residues: CASSRGNTEAFF. As DNA, the CDR3 is TGCGCCAGCAGCAGGGGGAACACTGAAGCTTTCTTT.

J is TRBJ2-3 and V is TRBV9; 8 bases agree with TRBD2. Germline assignment: CDR1 SGDLS and CDR2 YYNGEE. This CDR3 region has 14 residues. The V segment lost 4 bases and the J segment 5 bases; nucleotides outside the gene matches: 6. CDR3 DNA: TGTGCCAGCAGCCTAGGACTAGCCCAAGATACGCAGTATTTT. It codes for CASSLGLAQDTQYF.

This clone was detected once. V and J are TRBV10-3 and TRBJ1-2; possible D gene TRBD1, 5 bases. Germline loops: CDR1 ENHRY, CDR2 SYGVKD. CDR3 size: 15 residues. Between the trimmed V and J ends, which lost 3 bases and 7 bases, there was a span of 18 bases. CDR3 residues: CAISDLTTELFGYTF. In nucleotides, the CDR3 is TGTGCCATCAGTGACTTAACGACAGAACTATTTGGCTACACCTTC.

This clone was picked up one time. CDR3 coding DNA: TGTGCCAGCAGTTTAGGTCTGGGGACTAGCGGGGGAGTGAGCACAGATACGCAGTATTTT. Protein product: CASSLGLGTSGGVSTDTQYF. V is TRBV27 and J is TRBJ2-3; 14 positions agree with TRBD2. V was clipped by 2 bases and J by 0 bases; unmatched bases: 10. The CDR3 has 20 residues. In germline, CDR1 is MNHEY, CDR2 SMNVEV (reference sequence).